Included here is one T cell receptor beta chain sequence, with context. The data were obtained in a study of blood T cell repertoires in COVID-19. Repertoires were generated with immunoSEQ multiplex PCR, while TCRdb's copy carries only in-frame clones and drops some. The sample lists 250,000 or so clones, 80% to 85% seen once, with approximately 3.6% in the top ten. This sequence was found in a man aged 50 to 60 who had recovered from COVID-19. The specimen was PBMCs or T cells enriched from blood (not recorded which).

In DNA form, the CDR3 reads TGTGCCAGAAGCCCCCGACCCCGGGACAGGGGACGATCCGGCTACGAGCAGTACTTC. Its protein product is CARSPRPRDRGRSGYEQYF. The chain is built from TRBV5-3 and TRBJ2-7, with 10 bases that match TRBD1. TRBV5-3 is labeled an ORF, and its function is uncertain. This CDR3 is built from 19 residues. Losses at the gene ends were 4 bases for V and 3 bases for J; bases not matched to a gene: 19.